The 4 T cell receptor beta chains below come from one sample, sequenced in a study of T cell changes during pregnancy in multiple sclerosis. Sequenced by immunoSEQ multiplex PCR; TCRdb stores in-frame clones only, minus some. The sample shows roughly 23,000 clones, about 89% of them seen only once. This specimen consisted of CD8+ T cells from peripheral blood mononuclear cells, obtained in the first trimester of pregnancy. These receptors all stem from a female donor with multiple sclerosis, enrolled in a pregnancy study.

This clone came up a few times. The chain uses TRBV5-6 and TRBJ1-1; no definite D call. In germline, CDR1 is SGHDT, CDR2 YYEEEE. V lost 1 base and J 4 bases, leaving 17 bases between the germline ends. CDR3 length: 16 residues. CDR3 sequence reads: CASSLPLGRAATEAFF. CDR3 bases: TGTGCCAGCAGCTTGCCTTTGGGGAGGGCGGCCACTGAAGCTTTCTTT. The full variable domain, with the rest looked up from reference TRBV5-6 and TRBJ1-1, is DAGVTQSPTHLIKTRGQQVTLRCSPKSGHDTVSWYQQALGQGPQFIFQYYEEEERQRGNFPDRFSGHQFPNYSSELNVNALLLGDSALYLCASSLPLGRAATEAFFGQGTRLTVV.

This chain links TRBV27 with TRBJ1-1, with 7 bases aligning to TRBD1. The CDR3 has 16 amino acids. The germline CDR1 and CDR2 sequences are MNHEY and SMNVEV (reference sequence). The ends lost 0 bases at V and 10 bases at J; junction bases unmatched: 14. The CDR3 here is CASSLSHRGPWKSAFF. The CDR3 DNA reads TGTGCCAGCAGTTTATCTCACAGGGGTCCGTGGAAGTCAGCTTTCTTT.

The chain carries TRBV4-1 and TRBJ1-2; D may be TRBD1 (5 bases). This CDR3 is 15 amino acids long. Germline values: CDR1 MGHRA, CDR2 YSYEKL. V was cut by 2 bases and J by 2 bases, with 12 bases left in between. The CDR3 bases are TGCGCCAGCAGCCAAATCGCAGGGATGAACTATGGCTACACCTTC. It encodes CASSQIAGMNYGYTF.

This clone occurred once. V is TRBV15 and J is TRBJ2-7, with 7 bases aligning to TRBD1. The trim removed 0 bases at V and 3 bases at J, leaving 5 bases unmatched. The germline CDR1 and CDR2 sequences are LNHNV and YYDKDF (reference sequence). This CDR3 comprises 15 residues. The CDR3 nucleotides read TGTGCCACCAGCAGAGATCTGACAGGGAACTACGAGCAGTACTTC. Its translation: CATSRDLTGNYEQYF. Full variable domain (outside the CDR3, taken from reference TRBV15 and TRBJ2-7): DAMVIQNPRYQVTQFGKPVTLSCSQTLNHNVMYWYQQKSSQAPKLLFHYYDKDFNNEADTPDNFQSRRPNTSFCFLDIRSPGLGDTAMYLCATSRDLTGNYEQYFGPGTRLTVT.